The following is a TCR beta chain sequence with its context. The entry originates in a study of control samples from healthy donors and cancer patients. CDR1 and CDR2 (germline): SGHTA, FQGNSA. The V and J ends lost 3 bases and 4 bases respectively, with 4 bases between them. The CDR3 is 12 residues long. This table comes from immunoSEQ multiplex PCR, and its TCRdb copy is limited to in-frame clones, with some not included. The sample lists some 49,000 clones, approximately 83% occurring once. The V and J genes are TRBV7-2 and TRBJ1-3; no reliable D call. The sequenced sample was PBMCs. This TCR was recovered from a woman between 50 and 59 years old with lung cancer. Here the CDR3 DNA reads TGTGCCAGCAGCTTCAAGGGAAACACCATATATTTT. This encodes CASSFKGNTIYF.